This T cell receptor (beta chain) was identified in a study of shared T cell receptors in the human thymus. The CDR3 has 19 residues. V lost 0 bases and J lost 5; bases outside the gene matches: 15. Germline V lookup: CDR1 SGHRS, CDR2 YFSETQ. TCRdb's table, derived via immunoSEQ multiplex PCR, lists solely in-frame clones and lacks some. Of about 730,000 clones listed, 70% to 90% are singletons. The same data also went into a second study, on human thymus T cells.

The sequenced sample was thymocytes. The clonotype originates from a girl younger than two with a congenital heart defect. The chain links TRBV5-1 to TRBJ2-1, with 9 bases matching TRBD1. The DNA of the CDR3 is TGCGCCAGCAGCTTGGTGGAATCTACGACAGGGGGGACAGACAATGAGCAGTTCTTC. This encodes CASSLVESTTGGTDNEQFF.